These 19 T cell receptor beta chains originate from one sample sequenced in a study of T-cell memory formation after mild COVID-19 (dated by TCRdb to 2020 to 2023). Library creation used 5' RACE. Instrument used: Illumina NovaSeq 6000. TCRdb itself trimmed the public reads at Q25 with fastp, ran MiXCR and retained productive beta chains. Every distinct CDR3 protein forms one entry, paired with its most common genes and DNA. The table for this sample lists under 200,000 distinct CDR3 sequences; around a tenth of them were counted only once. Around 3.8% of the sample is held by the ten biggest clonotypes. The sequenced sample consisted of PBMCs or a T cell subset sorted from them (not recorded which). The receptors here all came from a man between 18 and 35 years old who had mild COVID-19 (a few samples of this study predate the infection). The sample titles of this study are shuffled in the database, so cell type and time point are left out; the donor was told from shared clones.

CDR3 loop: CATSDRESGTGNEQFF. CDR3 DNA: TGTGCCACCAGTGATCGGGAAAGCGGGACGGGGAATGAGCAGTTCTTC. The chain employs TRBV24-1 and TRBJ2-1, with 7 nucleotides matching TRBD2. Germline V lookup: CDR1 KGHDR, CDR2 SFDVKD. The junction had 11 bases not matched to a gene; V was cut back by 3 bases and J by 7 bases. The CDR3 has 16 residues.

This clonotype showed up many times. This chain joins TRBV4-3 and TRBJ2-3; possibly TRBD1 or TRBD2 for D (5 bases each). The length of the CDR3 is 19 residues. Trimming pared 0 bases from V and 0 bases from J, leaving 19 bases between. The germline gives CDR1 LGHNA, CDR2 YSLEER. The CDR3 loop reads CASSQDRGARGISTDTQYF. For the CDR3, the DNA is TGCGCCAGCAGCCAAGACAGAGGGGCAAGGGGAATTAGCACAGATACGCAGTATTTT.

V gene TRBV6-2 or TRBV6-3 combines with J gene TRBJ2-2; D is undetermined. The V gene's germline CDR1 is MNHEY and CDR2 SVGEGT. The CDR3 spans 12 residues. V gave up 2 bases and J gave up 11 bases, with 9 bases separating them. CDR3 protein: CASSYPGGELFF. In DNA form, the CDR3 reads TGTGCCAGCAGTTACCCAGGCGGAGAGCTGTTTTTT.

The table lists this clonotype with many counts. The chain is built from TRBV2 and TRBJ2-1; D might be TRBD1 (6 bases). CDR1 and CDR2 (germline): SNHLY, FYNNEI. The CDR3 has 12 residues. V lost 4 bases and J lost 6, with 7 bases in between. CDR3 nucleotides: TGTGCCAGCAGTGTAGGGGGCAATGAGCAGTTCTTC. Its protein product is CASSVGGNEQFF.

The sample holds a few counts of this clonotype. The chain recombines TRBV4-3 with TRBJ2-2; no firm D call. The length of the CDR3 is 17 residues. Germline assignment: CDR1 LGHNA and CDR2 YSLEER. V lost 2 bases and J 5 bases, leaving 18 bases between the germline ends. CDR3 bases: TGCGCCAGCAGCCAAAACGGTGGGGTTTCGCCAACCGGGGAGCTGTTTTTT. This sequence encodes CASSQNGGVSPTGELFF.

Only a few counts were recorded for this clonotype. The CDR3 sequence: CASSLTSDTQYF. Here the CDR3 DNA reads TGTGCCAGCAGTTTAACATCAGATACGCAGTATTTT. The chain joins TRBV12-3 or TRBV12-4 to TRBJ2-3, with D unresolved. The V gene lost 2 bases and the J gene lost 4 bases, with 4 bases spanning the gap. This CDR3 is 12 amino acids long.

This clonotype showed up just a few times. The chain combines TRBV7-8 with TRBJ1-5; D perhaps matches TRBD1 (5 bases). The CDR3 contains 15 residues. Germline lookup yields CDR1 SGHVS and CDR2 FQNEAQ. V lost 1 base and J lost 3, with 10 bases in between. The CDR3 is CASSLGQGFNQPQHF. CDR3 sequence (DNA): TGTGCCAGCAGCTTAGGGCAGGGCTTCAATCAGCCCCAGCATTTT.

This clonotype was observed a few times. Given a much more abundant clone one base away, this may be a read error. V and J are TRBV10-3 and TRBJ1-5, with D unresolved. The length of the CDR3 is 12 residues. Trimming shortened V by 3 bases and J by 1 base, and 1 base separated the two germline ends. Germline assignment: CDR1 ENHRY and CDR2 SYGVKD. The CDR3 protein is CAISDSNQPQHF. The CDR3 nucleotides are TGTGCCATCAGTGACAGCAATCAGCCCCAGCATTTT.

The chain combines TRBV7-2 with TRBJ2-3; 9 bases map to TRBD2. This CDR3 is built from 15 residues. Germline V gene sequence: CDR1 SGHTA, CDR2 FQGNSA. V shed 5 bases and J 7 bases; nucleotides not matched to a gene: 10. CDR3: CASSRDLAGYNTQYF. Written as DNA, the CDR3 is TGTGCCAGCAGCAGAGACCTAGCGGGGTATAATACGCAGTATTTT.

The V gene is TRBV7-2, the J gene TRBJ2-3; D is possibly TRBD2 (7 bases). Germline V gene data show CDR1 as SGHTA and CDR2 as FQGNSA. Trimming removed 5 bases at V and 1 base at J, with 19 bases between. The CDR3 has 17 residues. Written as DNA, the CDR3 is TGTGCCAGCAGCCTCCCCCGGCGGGGGCCTCGCACAGATACGCAGTATTTT. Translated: CASSLPRRGPRTDTQYF.

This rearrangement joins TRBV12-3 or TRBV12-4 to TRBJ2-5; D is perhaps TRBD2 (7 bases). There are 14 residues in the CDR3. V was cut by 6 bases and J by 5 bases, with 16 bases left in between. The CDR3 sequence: CASSRRGAGETQYF. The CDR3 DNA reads TGTGCCAGCAGCCGACGGGGGGCAGGGGAGACCCAGTACTTC.

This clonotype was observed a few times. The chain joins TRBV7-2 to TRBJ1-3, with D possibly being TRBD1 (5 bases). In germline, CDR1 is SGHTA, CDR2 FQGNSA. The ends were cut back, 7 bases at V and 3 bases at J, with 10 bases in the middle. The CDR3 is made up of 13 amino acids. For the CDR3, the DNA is TGTGCCAGCACTCCGGGGCATGGAAACACCATATATTTT. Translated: CASTPGHGNTIYF.

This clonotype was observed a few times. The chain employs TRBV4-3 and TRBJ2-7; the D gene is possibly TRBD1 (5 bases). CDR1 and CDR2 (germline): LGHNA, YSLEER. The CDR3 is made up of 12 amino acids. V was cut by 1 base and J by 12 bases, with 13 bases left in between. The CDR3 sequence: CASSQASGFSYV. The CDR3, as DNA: TGCGCCAGCAGCCAAGCGTCAGGGTTTTCGTACGTC.

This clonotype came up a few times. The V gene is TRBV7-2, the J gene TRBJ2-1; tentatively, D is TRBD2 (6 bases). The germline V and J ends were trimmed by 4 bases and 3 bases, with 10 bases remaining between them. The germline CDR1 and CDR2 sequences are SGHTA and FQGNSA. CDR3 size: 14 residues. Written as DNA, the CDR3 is TGTGCCAGCAGCTCGGGGACTTTCTACAATGAGCAGTTCTTC. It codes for CASSSGTFYNEQFF. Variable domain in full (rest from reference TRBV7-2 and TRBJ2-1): GAGVSQSPSNKVTEKGKDVELRCDPISGHTALYWYRQSLGQGLEFLIYFQGNSAPDKSGLPSDRFSAERTGGSVSTLTIQRTQQEDSAVYLCASSSGTFYNEQFFGPGTRLTVL.

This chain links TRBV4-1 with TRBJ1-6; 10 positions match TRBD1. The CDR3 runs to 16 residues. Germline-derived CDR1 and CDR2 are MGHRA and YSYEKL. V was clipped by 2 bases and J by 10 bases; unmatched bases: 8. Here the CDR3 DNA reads TGCGCCAGCAGCCAACCAAGACAGGGGGCGAAGTCACCCCTCCACTTT. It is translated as CASSQPRQGAKSPLHF.

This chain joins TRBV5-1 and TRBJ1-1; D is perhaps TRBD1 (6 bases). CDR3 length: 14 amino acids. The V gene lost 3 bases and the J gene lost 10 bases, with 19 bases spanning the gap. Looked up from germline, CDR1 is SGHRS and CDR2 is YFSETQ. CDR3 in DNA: TGCGCCAGCAGCTCGGAATGGGGGGCGAGGGGAGCTTTCTTT. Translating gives CASSSEWGARGAFF.

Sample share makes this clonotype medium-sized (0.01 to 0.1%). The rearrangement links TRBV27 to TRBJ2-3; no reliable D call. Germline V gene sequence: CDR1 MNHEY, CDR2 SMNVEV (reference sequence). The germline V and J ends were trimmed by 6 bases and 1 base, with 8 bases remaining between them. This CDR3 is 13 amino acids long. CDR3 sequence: CASSLYGTDTQYF. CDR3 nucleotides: TGTGCCAGCAGCCTCTATGGCACAGATACGCAGTATTTT.

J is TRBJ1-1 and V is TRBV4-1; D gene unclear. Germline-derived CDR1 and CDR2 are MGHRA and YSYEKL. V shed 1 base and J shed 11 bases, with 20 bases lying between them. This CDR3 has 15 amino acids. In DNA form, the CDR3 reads TGCGCCAGCAGCCAAGGATTCGTTTCCGTGGGGTGGGCTTTCTTT. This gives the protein CASSQGFVSVGWAFF.

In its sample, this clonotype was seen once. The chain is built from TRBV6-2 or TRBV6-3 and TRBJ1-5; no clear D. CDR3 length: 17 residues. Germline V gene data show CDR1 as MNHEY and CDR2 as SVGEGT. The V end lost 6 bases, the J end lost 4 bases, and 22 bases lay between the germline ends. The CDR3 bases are TGTGCCAGCAGCCCAGTTACTTCTCGAGTGACTAATCAGCCCCAGCATTTT. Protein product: CASSPVTSRVTNQPQHF.